These 27 T cell receptor beta chains were sequenced from one sample in a study of CD8+ T cells in alopecia areata. Isolated RNA was reverse transcribed into cDNA used as the sequencing template. The method was immunoSEQ multiplex PCR; TCRdb's version includes in-frame clones alone and lacks a portion of them. The sample consists of around 140,000 clones, roughly 61% of them appearing once. The sample here was CD4+ T cells sorted from blood, taken at week 0. Receptors were obtained from a human donor with alopecia areata.

In this sample, this clone turned up once. The rearrangement uses TRBV6-6 and TRBJ2-7, with D perhaps TRBD1 (5 bases). Trimming took 6 bases from V and 2 from J, leaving 14 bases between them. Germline V CDR1 and CDR2: MNHNY, SVGAGI (reference sequence). The length of the CDR3 is 14 residues. CDR3 coding DNA: TGTGCCAGCAGCTCGTTGGACAAAACCTACGAGCAGTACTTC. Protein sequence: CASSSLDKTYEQYF.

This rearrangement joins TRBV7-6 to TRBJ2-1; D possibly corresponds to TRBD2 (6 bases). The length of the CDR3 is 12 residues. Between the trimmed V and J ends, which lost 4 bases and 9 bases, there was a span of 10 bases. Germline V gives CDR1 SGHVS, CDR2 FNYEAQ. The CDR3 sequence is CASSSGGPEQFF. For the CDR3, the DNA is TGTGCCAGCAGCTCAGGAGGGCCTGAGCAGTTCTTC.

This rearrangement joins TRBV14 to TRBJ2-1; D unclear. The CDR3 sequence is 10 residues long. V lost 5 bases, J lost 7 bases, and 3 bases lay in between. The germline gives CDR1 SGHDN, CDR2 FVKESK. The CDR3 nucleotides are TGTGCCAGCAGCGCTAATGAGCAGTTCTTC. This sequence encodes CASSANEQFF. The whole variable domain, filled in from reference TRBV14 and TRBJ2-1, reads EAGVTQFPSHSVIEKGQTVTLRCDPISGHDNLYWYRRVMGKEIKFLLHFVKESKQDESGMPNNRFLAERTGGTYSTLKVQPAELEDSGVYFCASSANEQFFGPGTRLTVL.

There are a few counts of this clone. One junction end disagrees with the germline gene, perhaps due to a read error. This CDR3 reads CASSVAGGGNIQYF. The CDR3 nucleotides read TGTGCCAGCAGCGTAGCGGGGGGAGGGAACATTCAGTACTTC. The rearrangement uses TRBV7-2 and TRBJ2-4; TRBD2 matches 10 bases. Germline V gives CDR1 SGHTA, CDR2 FQGNSA. The CDR3 length is 14 residues.

The chain uses TRBV6-6 and TRBJ1-2, with 7 positions matching TRBD1. Germline CDR1 is MNHNY and CDR2 is SVGAGI (reference sequence). The CDR3 loop spans 13 amino acids. Trimming cost V 10 bases and J 5 bases; bases outside gene matches: 10. CDR3 coding DNA: TGTGCCACCACCGACAGGGTCGAGTATGGCTACACCTTC. Amino acid sequence: CATTDRVEYGYTF.

The J gene is TRBJ2-6, the V gene TRBV7-3; no clear D. Germline V CDR1 and CDR2: SGHTA, FQGTGA. Trimming took 4 bases from V and 0 from J, leaving 4 bases between them. This CDR3 comprises 14 residues. The CDR3 here is CASSSISGANVLTF. The DNA of the CDR3 is TGTGCCAGCAGCTCCATCTCTGGGGCCAACGTCCTGACTTTC.

The chain uses TRBV5-1 and TRBJ2-1; 10 positions match TRBD1. Per germline, CDR1 SGHRS and CDR2 YFSETQ. This CDR3 region has 16 residues. Trimming at V came to 3 bases and at J to 9 bases, leaving 12 bases not matched to a gene. The CDR3: CASSYSAGQGSGEQFF. CDR3 sequence (DNA): TGCGCCAGCAGCTACAGCGCGGGACAGGGGAGTGGTGAGCAGTTCTTC.

The chain combines TRBV6-6 with TRBJ2-5; the D gene is possibly TRBD2 (6 bases). V dropped 7 bases and J dropped 5 bases, with 17 bases sitting between them. CDR3 size: 14 residues. Germline lookup yields CDR1 MNHNY and CDR2 SVGAGI (reference sequence). CDR3 in amino acids: CASTPTGGEETQYF. CDR3 nucleotide sequence: TGTGCCAGCACTCCCACTGGAGGGGAGGAGACCCAGTACTTC.

The chain couples TRBV2 to TRBJ2-3; D unclear. The germline V gene encodes CDR1 SNHLY and CDR2 FYNNEI. This CDR3 is built from 15 residues. V shed 5 bases and J shed 4 bases, with 16 bases lying between them. The CDR3 is CASSLRVDSADTQYF. CDR3 in DNA: TGTGCCAGCAGTCTCCGCGTAGACTCCGCAGATACGCAGTATTTT.

CDR3 protein: CSVDRAGGAYGYTF. DNA of the CDR3: TGCAGCGTTGATCGGGCCGGGGGGGCCTATGGCTACACCTTC. V usage is TRBV29-1 and J usage is TRBJ1-2; weak D call: TRBD1 (6 bases). Germline V CDR1 and CDR2: SQVTM, ANQGSEA. V gave up 3 bases and J gave up 4 bases, with 15 bases separating them. This CDR3 spans 14 amino acids.

The chain combines TRBV9 with TRBJ2-7; D call uncertain. CDR1 is SGDLS and CDR2 is YYNGEE in the germline V gene. Deletions cut 2 bases from V and 2 bases from J, with 11 bases between. The length of the CDR3 is 14 residues. The CDR3 region has the DNA TGTGCCAGCAGCGTTACGGTCCTAGCCTACGAGCAGTACTTC. It codes for CASSVTVLAYEQYF. Using reference TRBV9 and TRBJ2-7 for the parts outside the CDR3, the full variable domain is DSGVTQTPKHLITATGQRVTLRCSPRSGDLSVYWYQQSLDQGLQFLIQYYNGEERAKGNILERFSAQQFPDLHSELNLSSLELGDSALYFCASSVTVLAYEQYFGPGTRLTVT.

This clone was counted between two and nine times. The rearrangement joins TRBV29-1 to TRBJ2-1; maybe TRBD1 (6 bases). Germline V gives CDR1 SQVTM, CDR2 ANQGSEA. The CDR3 is made up of 16 amino acids. V was pared by 5 bases and J by 6 bases, with 23 bases between. The CDR3 nucleotides read TGCAGCGTTACCCCCCGGTTGATGCGAGGGGGCAATGAGCAGTTCTTC. Protein: CSVTPRLMRGGNEQFF.

This sequence joins TRBV2 and TRBJ2-4; 7 bases are shared with TRBD2. Germline CDR1 reads SNHLY; CDR2 reads FYNNEI. The CDR3 loop spans 14 amino acids. The J segment lost 0 bases and the V segment lost 4 bases, leaving 0 bases of the junction unmatched. This CDR3 is CASSVAGAKNIQYF. The CDR3 nucleotides are TGTGCCAGCAGTGTAGCGGGAGCCAAAAACATTCAGTACTTC.

The J gene is TRBJ1-2, the V gene TRBV30; 8 bases line up with TRBD1. J gave up 8 bases and V 4 bases, and 18 bases lay outside the gene matches. CDR3 length: 16 amino acids. Germline CDR1 is GTSNPN and CDR2 is SVGIG (reference sequence). The CDR3 DNA sequence: TGTGCCTGGAAACCCCCGAGAACCTGGGGACAGGAAGGCTACACCTTC. Its translation: CAWKPPRTWGQEGYTF.

The chain joins TRBV10-3 to TRBJ2-7; D is undetermined. CDR1 is ENHRY, CDR2 SYGVKD, per germline. The CDR3 has 12 amino acids. Trimming removed 4 bases at V and 4 bases at J, with 8 bases between. CDR3 coding DNA: TGTGCCATCAGTGGGCAAGATTACGAGCAGTACTTC. Its translation: CAISGQDYEQYF.

The chain has TRBV7-9 and TRBJ1-1, with D possibly matching TRBD1 (5 bases). The V gene lost 7 bases and the J gene lost 7 bases, with 22 bases spanning the gap. This CDR3 has 15 residues. Germline CDR1 SEHNR, CDR2 FQNEAQ (reference sequence). DNA of the CDR3: TGTGCCAGCACCAACCCTTCGACAGAACGGCTTGAAGCTTTCTTT. It specifies CASTNPSTERLEAFF.

This clone has only a few counts. Distinct nucleotide sequences in the sample also encode this CDR3. The chain combines TRBV29-1 with TRBJ1-1; D is unresolved. The CDR3 is 10 residues long. The germline gives CDR1 SQVTM, CDR2 ANQGSEA. Trimming cost V 6 bases and J 7 bases, with 9 bases left between them. CDR3 residues: CSVGTLEAFF. CDR3 DNA sequence: TGCAGCGTGGGCACACTTGAAGCTTTCTTT.

CDR3 nucleotide sequence: TGCGCCAGCAGCCGAGGAACAGGGGCGGACGGGGAGCTGTTTTTT. Translating it yields CASSRGTGADGELFF. This chain connects TRBV5-1 to TRBJ2-2; TRBD1 agrees at 7 bases. The CDR3 extends over 15 amino acids. The germline CDR1 and CDR2 sequences are SGHRS and YFSETQ. With 4 bases clipped from V and 7 bases from J, the junction kept 10 bases outside the gene matches.

The rearrangement uses TRBV4-2 and TRBJ2-5, with 8 positions matching TRBD2. This CDR3 contains 16 residues. Germline CDR1 LGHNA, CDR2 YNFKEQ. V lost 4 bases to trimming and J lost 4 bases; unmatched junction nucleotides: 11. The CDR3, as DNA: TGTGCCAGCAGCCCCGTGGGGGCGGGGGGTGGAGAGACCCAGTACTTC. It encodes CASSPVGAGGGETQYF.

This chain connects TRBV30 to TRBJ1-2; tentatively, D is TRBD1 (5 bases). The CDR3 is made up of 17 amino acids. Trimming took 3 bases from V and 2 from J, leaving 22 bases between them. Germline V gene sequence: CDR1 GTSNPN, CDR2 SVGIG (reference sequence). The CDR3 sequence: CAWRPKEGVGTNYGYTF. The CDR3 DNA reads TGTGCCTGGAGACCGAAAGAAGGGGTCGGCACAAACTATGGCTACACCTTC.

The genes are TRBV6-1 and TRBJ1-1; 9 bases map to TRBD1. The germline V gene has CDR1 MNHNS and CDR2 SASEGT. V shed 6 bases and J 3 bases; nucleotides not matched to a gene: 5. The CDR3 runs to 14 residues. CDR3 in amino acids: CASRGQGWDTEAFF. CDR3 sequence (DNA): TGTGCCAGCAGGGGACAGGGTTGGGACACTGAAGCTTTCTTT.

This clone was detected a few times. V gene TRBV9 combines with J gene TRBJ2-7; no clear D. Looked up from germline, CDR1 is SGDLS and CDR2 is YYNGEE. Trimming shortened V by 0 bases and J by 6 bases, and 7 bases separated the two germline ends. CDR3 size: 12 residues. As DNA, the CDR3 is TGTGCCAGCAGCGTAGGATGGGGCGAGCAGTACTTC. This sequence encodes CASSVGWGEQYF.

This clone was found a few times. V and J are TRBV2 and TRBJ2-1; TRBD1 agrees at 7 bases. The CDR3 runs to 14 residues. Germline CDR1 SNHLY, CDR2 FYNNEI. Germline trimming cut 4 bases from V and 0 bases from J; bases unmatched to any gene: 0. The CDR3 DNA sequence: TGTGCCAGCAGTGGACAGGGCTCCTACAATGAGCAGTTCTTC. It yields the protein CASSGQGSYNEQFF.

J is TRBJ2-1 and V is TRBV18; D is unclear. Trimming took off 0 bases at V and 0 bases at J, with 9 bases between the two ends. CDR1 and CDR2 (germline): KGHSH, LQKENI. This CDR3 comprises 16 residues. The CDR3 sequence: CASSPPGISSYNEQFF. The CDR3 region has the DNA TGTGCCAGCTCACCACCGGGGATCAGCTCCTACAATGAGCAGTTCTTC.

This chain joins TRBV5-1 and TRBJ2-2; 9 bases are shared with TRBD1. Germline CDR1 reads SGHRS; CDR2 reads YFSETQ. The CDR3 is 19 residues long. Unmatched junction bases numbered 9, after V lost 0 bases and J lost 0 bases. CDR3 coding DNA: TGCGCCAGCAGCTTGGATCGCGACAGGGGGTTATCGAACACCGGGGAGCTGTTTTTT. Protein sequence: CASSLDRDRGLSNTGELFF.

Concerning this clone itself: At the DNA level, this CDR3 is encoded by other sequences in the same sample as well. The gene calls are TRBV6-5 and TRBJ1-2; 9 bases fit TRBD1. The trim removed 6 bases at V and 7 bases at J, leaving 3 bases unmatched. This CDR3 region has 12 residues. Looked up from germline, CDR1 is MNHEY and CDR2 is SVGAGI. CDR3 protein: CASRQGAGGYTF. DNA for the CDR3: TGTGCCAGCAGACAGGGGGCTGGTGGCTACACCTTC.

This chain connects TRBV2 to TRBJ1-5, with D possibly being TRBD1 (5 bases). The CDR3 is made up of 16 amino acids. With 6 bases removed from V and 6 bases from J, the gap between germline ends came to 21 bases. CDR1 is SNHLY and CDR2 is FYNNEI in the germline V gene. As DNA, the CDR3 is TGTGCCAGCAGGAGGGCCGGGAGGGGAAATGTTCAGCCCCAGCATTTT. It encodes CASRRAGRGNVQPQHF.